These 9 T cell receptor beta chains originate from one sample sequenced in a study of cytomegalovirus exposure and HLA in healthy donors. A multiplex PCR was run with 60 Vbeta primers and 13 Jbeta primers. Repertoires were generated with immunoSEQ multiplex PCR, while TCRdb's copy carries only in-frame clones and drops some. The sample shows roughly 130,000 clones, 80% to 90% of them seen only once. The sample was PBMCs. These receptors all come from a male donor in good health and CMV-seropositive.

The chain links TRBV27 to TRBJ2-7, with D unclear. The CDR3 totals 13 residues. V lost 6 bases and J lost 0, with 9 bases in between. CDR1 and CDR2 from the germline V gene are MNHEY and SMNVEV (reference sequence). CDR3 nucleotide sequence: TGTGCCAGCAGGAATGGCATCTCCTACGAGCAGTACTTC. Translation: CASRNGISYEQYF.

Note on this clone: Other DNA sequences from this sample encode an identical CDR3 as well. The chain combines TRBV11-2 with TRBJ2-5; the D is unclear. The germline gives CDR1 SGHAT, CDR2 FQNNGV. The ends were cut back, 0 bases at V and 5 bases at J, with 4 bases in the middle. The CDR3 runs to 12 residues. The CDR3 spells CASSLDRETQYF. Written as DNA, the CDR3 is TGTGCCAGCAGCTTAGATCGTGAGACCCAGTACTTC.

For the CDR3, the DNA is TGTGCCAGCTCACCACCGGTCGGGAGGACCTACGAGCAGTACTTC. It yields the protein CASSPPVGRTYEQYF. This chain links TRBV18 with TRBJ2-7; 7 nucleotides line up with TRBD2. Germline V gene sequence: CDR1 KGHSH, CDR2 LQKENI. This CDR3 contains 15 residues. The J segment lost 2 bases and the V segment lost 0 bases, leaving 4 bases of the junction unmatched.

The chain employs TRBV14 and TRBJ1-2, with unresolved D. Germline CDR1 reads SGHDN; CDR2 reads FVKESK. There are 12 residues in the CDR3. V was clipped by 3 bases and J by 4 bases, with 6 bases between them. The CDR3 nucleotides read TGTGCCAGCAGCCAGGGCGTCTATGGCTACACCTTC. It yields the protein CASSQGVYGYTF. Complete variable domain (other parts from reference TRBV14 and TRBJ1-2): EAGVTQFPSHSVIEKGQTVTLRCDPISGHDNLYWYRRVMGKEIKFLLHFVKESKQDESGMPNNRFLAERTGGTYSTLKVQPAELEDSGVYFCASSQGVYGYTFGSGTRLTVV.

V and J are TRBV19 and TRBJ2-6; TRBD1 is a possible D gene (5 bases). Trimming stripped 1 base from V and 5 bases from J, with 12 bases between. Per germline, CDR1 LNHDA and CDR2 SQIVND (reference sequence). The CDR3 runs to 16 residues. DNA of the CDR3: TGTGCCAGTAGTATAGTTAGGGGAAGGTGGGCCAACGTCCTGACTTTC. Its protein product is CASSIVRGRWANVLTF.

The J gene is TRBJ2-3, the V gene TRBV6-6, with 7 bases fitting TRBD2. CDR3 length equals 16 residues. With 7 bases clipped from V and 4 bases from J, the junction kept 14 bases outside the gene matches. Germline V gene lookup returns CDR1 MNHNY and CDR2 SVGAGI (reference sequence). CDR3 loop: CASTLGAGVEPDTQYF. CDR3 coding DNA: TGTGCCAGCACCCTCGGCGCGGGAGTTGAGCCAGATACGCAGTATTTT.

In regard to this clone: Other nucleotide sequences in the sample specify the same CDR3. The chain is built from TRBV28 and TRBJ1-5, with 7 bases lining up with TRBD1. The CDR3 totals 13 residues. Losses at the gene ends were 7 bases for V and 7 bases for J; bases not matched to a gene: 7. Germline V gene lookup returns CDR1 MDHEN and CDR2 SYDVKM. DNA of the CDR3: TGTGCCAGCAACGACAGGGACAACCAGCCCCAGCATTTT. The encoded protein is CASNDRDNQPQHF.

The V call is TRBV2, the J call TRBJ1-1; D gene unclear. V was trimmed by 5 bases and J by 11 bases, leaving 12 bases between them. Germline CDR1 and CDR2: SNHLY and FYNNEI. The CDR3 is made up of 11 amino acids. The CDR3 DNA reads TGTGCCAGCAGTAACAGAGAGCGGGCTTTCTTT. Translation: CASSNRERAFF.

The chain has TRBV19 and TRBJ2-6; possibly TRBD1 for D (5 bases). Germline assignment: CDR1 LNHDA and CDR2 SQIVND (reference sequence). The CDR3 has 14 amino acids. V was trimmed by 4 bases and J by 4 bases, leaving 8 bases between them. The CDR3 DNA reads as TGTGCCAGTAGTAAGGGGTCGGGGGCCAACGTCCTGACTTTC. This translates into CASSKGSGANVLTF.